The 15 T cell receptor beta chains presented below share a single source sample, sequenced in a study of CD4 T cells in relation to SARS-CoV-2 and coronaviruses. The antigens of these receptors remain unknown. Data came from immunoSEQ multiplex PCR; TCRdb stores just in-frame clones and leaves some out. The sample yields about 40,000 clones, approximately 86% seen once. The material sequenced was naive CD4+ T cells from PBMCs, cultured in vitro. The subset is: naive CD4+ T cells isolated by negative enrichment. The receptor set was obtained from an adult with COVID-19.

The chain's CDR3 is CASSSRGETQYF. CDR3 coding DNA: TGTGCCAGTAGTAGTAGAGGTGAGACCCAGTACTTC. The rearrangement joins TRBV19 to TRBJ2-5, with no clear D. CDR3 size: 12 residues. V was cut by 4 bases and J by 5 bases, with 8 bases left in between. In germline, CDR1 is LNHDA, CDR2 SQIVND (reference sequence).

In its sample, this clone was seen a few times. The gene calls are TRBV30 and TRBJ2-1; 8 bases line up with TRBD2. After removal of 3 bases from V and 6 bases from J, the junction contained 10 bases not matched to a gene. The CDR3 loop spans 15 amino acids. Germline CDR1 GTSNPN, CDR2 SVGIG (reference sequence). CDR3 DNA: TGTGCCTGGAGGGGTCGCGTTAGCGGGATCAATGAGCAGTTCTTC. This translates into CAWRGRVSGINEQFF.

This sequence joins TRBV24-1 and TRBJ2-3; D tentatively reads TRBD1 or TRBD2 (5 bases each). Trimming took off 7 bases at V and 4 bases at J, with 20 bases between the two ends. CDR3 length: 16 residues. CDR1 and CDR2 (germline): KGHDR, SFDVKD. The DNA of the CDR3 is TGTGCCACCAGCGAAACCGGGACCAAAGGTGCAGATACGCAGTATTTT. Translated, it gives CATSETGTKGADTQYF.

The V gene is TRBV30, the J gene TRBJ2-7, with a weak D call TRBD2 (6 bases). CDR3 length equals 14 residues. Germline V gene lookup returns CDR1 GTSNPN and CDR2 SVGIG (reference sequence). V lost 0 bases to trimming and J lost 5 bases, with 14 bases between them. The DNA of the CDR3 is TGTGCCTGGAGTGTAGGAGGGGTCGGGCACGAGCAGTACTTC. Translation: CAWSVGGVGHEQYF. The full variable domain, rest sourced from reference TRBV30 and TRBJ2-7, is SQTIHQWPATLVQPVGSPLSLECTVEGTSNPNLYWYRQAAGRGLQLLFYSVGIGQISSEVPQNLSASRPQDRQFILSSKKLLLSDSGFYLCAWSVGGVGHEQYFGPGTRLTVT.

The rearrangement links TRBV19 to TRBJ2-5; 7 nucleotides match TRBD2. V lost 5 bases to trimming and J lost 6 bases; unmatched junction nucleotides: 15. Looked up from germline, CDR1 is LNHDA and CDR2 is SQIVND (reference sequence). The CDR3 runs 16 residues. The CDR3 spells CASSSQLTSVGQTQYF. In nucleotides, the CDR3 is TGTGCCAGTAGTTCTCAACTAACTAGCGTGGGCCAGACCCAGTACTTC.

The genes are TRBV7-9 and TRBJ1-6; the D gene is possibly TRBD1 (5 bases). Germline CDR1 is SEHNR and CDR2 is FQNEAQ (reference sequence). V lost 2 bases, J lost 8 bases, and 10 bases lay in between. The length of the CDR3 is 14 residues. CDR3 bases: TGTGCCAGCAGCTTAAGCAGGGCTGATTCACCCCTCCACTTT. Its protein product is CASSLSRADSPLHF.

The chain employs TRBV10-3 and TRBJ2-3, with TRBD2 matching over 8 bases. This CDR3 is built from 14 residues. The V segment lost 7 bases and the J segment 0 bases; nucleotides outside the gene matches: 3. The germline V gene encodes CDR1 ENHRY and CDR2 SYGVKD. The CDR3 region is CAIKSGGSTDTQYF. CDR3 nucleotide sequence: TGTGCCATCAAGAGCGGGGGAAGCACAGATACGCAGTATTTT.

This clone has a handful of counts. This chain joins TRBV14 and TRBJ2-1, with TRBD2 identical over 7 bases. J gave up 16 bases and V 3 bases, and 9 bases lay outside the gene matches. Per the germline V gene, CDR1 is SGHDN and CDR2 is FVKESK. CDR3 length: 12 residues. CDR3 amino acids: CASSHVREVQFF. The CDR3 DNA is TGTGCCAGCAGCCATGTTCGGGAGGTCCAATTCTTC.

The chain carries TRBV25-1 and TRBJ2-7; tentatively, D is TRBD1 or TRBD2 (5 bases each). Germline V CDR1 and CDR2: MGHDK, SYGVNS. V was pared by 2 bases and J by 2 bases, with 7 bases between. The CDR3 is 13 residues long. The CDR3 DNA follows: TGTGCCAGCAGTGAAGGGGGTACCTACGAGCAGTACTTC. Protein: CASSEGGTYEQYF.

This clone turned up a few times. V gene TRBV5-6 combines with J gene TRBJ2-7; 7 bases match TRBD1. The V and J ends lost 3 bases and 5 bases, in that order; junction bases with no gene match: 8. The CDR3 runs to 14 residues. Germline V gene data show CDR1 as SGHDT and CDR2 as YYEEEE. In nucleotides, the CDR3 is TGTGCCAGCAGCTCCTGGACAGGCGGTGACGAGCAGTACTTC. This gives the protein CASSSWTGGDEQYF.

Written as DNA, the CDR3 is TGTGCCAGCAGCGTAGGCGGGAGAGATAGCAATGAGCAGTTCTTC. Its protein is CASSVGGRDSNEQFF. The genes are TRBV9 and TRBJ2-1, with 7 nucleotides matching TRBD2. Germline CDR1 SGDLS, CDR2 YYNGEE. With 0 bases clipped from V and 6 bases from J, the junction kept 6 bases outside the gene matches. The CDR3 totals 15 residues.

This chain connects TRBV19 to TRBJ2-1, with D possibly TRBD2 on 5 matching bases. Germline V gene lookup returns CDR1 LNHDA and CDR2 SQIVND (reference sequence). The CDR3 is made up of 11 amino acids. V was clipped by 3 bases and J by 15 bases, with 12 bases between them. In DNA, the CDR3 is TGTGCCAGTAGTATTGGCGGGTGGGGGTTCTTC. As protein: CASSIGGWGFF. Filled out from reference TRBV19 and TRBJ2-1, the complete variable domain reads DGGITQSPKYLFRKEGQNVTLSCEQNLNHDAMYWYRQDPGQGLRLIYYSQIVNDFQKGDIAEGYSVSREKKESFPLTVTSAQKNPTAFYLCASSIGGWGFFGPGTRLTVL.

The chain couples TRBV6-5 to TRBJ1-5, with no clear D. Germline V lookup: CDR1 MNHEY, CDR2 SVGAGI. V lost 0 bases and J 5 bases, leaving 8 bases between the germline ends. The CDR3 contains 14 residues. The CDR3 sequence is CASSYSSSYQPQHF. CDR3 sequence (DNA): TGTGCCAGCAGTTACTCGTCCTCGTATCAGCCCCAGCATTTT.

The V gene is TRBV18, the J gene TRBJ2-1, with 9 bases matching TRBD2. The CDR3 sequence is 15 residues long. V gave up 4 bases and J gave up 3 bases; unmatched junction bases: 4. Per the germline V gene, CDR1 is KGHSH and CDR2 is LQKENI. The CDR3 is CASSRREGIYNEQFF. CDR3 bases: TGTGCCAGCTCACGGCGGGAGGGCATCTACAATGAGCAGTTCTTC.

This clone was seen only a few times. J is TRBJ2-7 and V is TRBV4-1; D not certain. V lost 3 bases to trimming and J lost 6 bases, with 15 bases between them. This CDR3 spans 14 amino acids. Germline assignment: CDR1 MGHRA and CDR2 YSYEKL. The chain's CDR3 is CASSHKLHWVEQYF. The CDR3 DNA reads TGCGCCAGCAGCCATAAACTGCACTGGGTCGAGCAGTACTTC.